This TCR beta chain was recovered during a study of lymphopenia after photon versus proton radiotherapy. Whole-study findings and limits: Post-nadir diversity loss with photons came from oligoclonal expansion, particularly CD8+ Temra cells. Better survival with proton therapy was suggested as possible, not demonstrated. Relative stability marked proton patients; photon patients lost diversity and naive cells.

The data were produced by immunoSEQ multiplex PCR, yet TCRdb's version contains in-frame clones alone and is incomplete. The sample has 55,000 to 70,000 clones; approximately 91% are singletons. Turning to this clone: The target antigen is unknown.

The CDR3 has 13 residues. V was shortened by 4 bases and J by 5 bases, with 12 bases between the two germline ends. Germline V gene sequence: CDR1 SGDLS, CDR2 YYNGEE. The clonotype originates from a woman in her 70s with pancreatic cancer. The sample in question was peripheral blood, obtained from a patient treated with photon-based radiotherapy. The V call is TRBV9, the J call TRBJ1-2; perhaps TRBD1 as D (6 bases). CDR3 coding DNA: TGTGCCAGCAGCCCACAGGGACCGTATGGCTACACCTTC. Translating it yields CASSPQGPYGYTF.